The 7 T cell receptor beta chains in this list originate from one sample, sequenced in a study of cytomegalovirus exposure and HLA in healthy donors. The study ran its PCR with 60 Vbeta and 13 Jbeta primers. Libraries were prepared by immunoSEQ multiplex PCR; TCRdb keeps only in-frame clonotypes and omits some of them. The profile shows about 140,000 clones, approximately 73% of them singletons. What was sequenced was PBMCs. The receptors stem from a woman aged 40 to 50 in good health and CMV-seronegative.

CDR3 DNA sequence: TGTGCCAGCCTCGGACAGCCGAACACTGAAGCTTTCTTT. Its protein is CASLGQPNTEAFF. The rearrangement links TRBV7-8 to TRBJ1-1, with a weak D call TRBD1 (6 bases). The CDR3 sequence is 13 residues long. The germline V gene encodes CDR1 SGHVS and CDR2 FQNEAQ. Between the trimmed V and J ends, which lost 8 bases and 1 base, there was a span of 11 bases.

The sample holds a few counts of this clone. The chain carries TRBV4-1 and TRBJ1-1; 7 nucleotides agree with TRBD1. Germline CDR1 MGHRA, CDR2 YSYEKL. After removal of 3 bases from V and 4 bases from J, the junction contained 5 bases not matched to a gene. This CDR3 is built from 14 residues. CDR3 nucleotides: TGCGCCAGCAGCCACGACAGGGTATCCACTGAAGCTTTCTTT. Translation: CASSHDRVSTEAFF.

This chain links TRBV4-3 with TRBJ1-1; TRBD1 matches at 8 bases. V lost 2 bases to trimming and J lost 7 bases; unmatched junction nucleotides: 9. Germline V CDR1 and CDR2: LGHNA, YSLEER. This CDR3 has 15 amino acids. The CDR3 DNA sequence: TGCGCCAGCAGCCAACTCGACCGACAGGGGTTTGAAGCTTTCTTT. Protein product: CASSQLDRQGFEAFF.

This sequence joins TRBV4-2 and TRBJ2-3; D gene ambiguous. V dropped 0 bases and J dropped 5 bases, with 15 bases sitting between them. Germline CDR1 LGHNA, CDR2 YNFKEQ. This CDR3 contains 16 residues. DNA of the CDR3: TGTGCCAGCAGCCAAGATTTGGGCAAACCCCGAGATACGCAGTATTTT. Its protein product is CASSQDLGKPRDTQYF.

The table lists this clone with a count of one. Other DNA sequences in this specimen translate into the identical CDR3. The chain has TRBV2 and TRBJ1-1; 7 bases are a match to TRBD1. CDR1 is SNHLY, CDR2 FYNNEI, per germline. The CDR3 totals 13 residues. With 6 bases clipped from V and 2 bases from J, the junction kept 3 bases outside the gene matches. The CDR3 nucleotides are TGTGCCAGCAGGAGGGACAGAAACACTGAAGCTTTCTTT. Its translation is CASRRDRNTEAFF.

Comment on this clone: Other DNA sequences of this sample code for an identical CDR3. The chain couples TRBV9 to TRBJ1-3; tentatively, D is TRBD1 (5 bases). The CDR3 sequence is 15 residues long. Deletions cut 0 bases from V and 2 bases from J, with 9 bases between. From germline, CDR1 is SGDLS and CDR2 YYNGEE. In nucleotides, the CDR3 is TGTGCCAGCAGCGTAGATGCGGGGGCTGGAAACACCATATATTTT. This codes for CASSVDAGAGNTIYF. The full variable domain, with the rest looked up from reference TRBV9 and TRBJ1-3, is DSGVTQTPKHLITATGQRVTLRCSPRSGDLSVYWYQQSLDQGLQFLIQYYNGEERAKGNILERFSAQQFPDLHSELNLSSLELGDSALYFCASSVDAGAGNTIYFGEGSWLTVV.

The chain combines TRBV19 with TRBJ2-7; TRBD1 matches 8 bases. Germline V CDR1 and CDR2: LNHDA, SQIVND (reference sequence). V lost 7 bases, J lost 2 bases, and 7 bases stayed unmatched. The CDR3 has 14 residues. The CDR3 here is CASNFGTGPYEQYF. The CDR3 DNA reads TGTGCCAGTAACTTCGGGACAGGACCCTACGAGCAGTACTTC.